The clone carrying this T cell receptor (beta chain) was counted ten times or more. Trimming took 2 bases from V and 2 from J, leaving 5 bases between them. The CDR3 is made up of 13 amino acids. Germline lookup yields CDR1 MNHEY and CDR2 SVGEGT. This entry belongs to a study of blood T cells in healthy people across ages. A second PCR, run for roughly 7 to 11 cycles, used a sample-barcoded 5' primer plus a J-beta primer mix. TCRdb recomputed calls from the 5' RACE reads with MiXCR, one row per CDR3 protein. Of 800,000 to 1,000,000 distinct CDR3 sequences listed, around 46% are singletons. This TCR derives from a man younger than 40 in good health. The sample comprised blood. The chain joins TRBV6-2 or TRBV6-3 to TRBJ2-3, with D hard to call. The CDR3: CASSYRDTDTQYF. CDR3 DNA: TGTGCCAGCAGTTACAGGGACACAGATACGCAGTATTTT.